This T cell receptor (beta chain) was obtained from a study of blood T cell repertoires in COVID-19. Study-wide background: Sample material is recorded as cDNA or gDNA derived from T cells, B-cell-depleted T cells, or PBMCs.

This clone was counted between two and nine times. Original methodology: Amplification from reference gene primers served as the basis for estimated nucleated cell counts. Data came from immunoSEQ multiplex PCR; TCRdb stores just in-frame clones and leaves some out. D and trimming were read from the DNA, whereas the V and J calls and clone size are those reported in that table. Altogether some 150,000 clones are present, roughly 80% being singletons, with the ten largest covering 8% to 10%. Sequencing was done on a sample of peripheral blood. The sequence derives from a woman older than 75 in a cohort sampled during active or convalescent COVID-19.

The CDR3 loop reads CASTLGGFGIGELFF. CDR3 bases: TGTGCCAGCACTCTTGGGGGGTTCGGTATCGGGGAGCTGTTTTTT. The J gene is TRBJ2-2, the V gene TRBV2; maybe TRBD2 (6 bases). CDR3 length: 15 amino acids. Trimming shortened V by 7 bases and J by 7 bases, and 19 bases separated the two germline ends. Germline V gene lookup returns CDR1 SNHLY and CDR2 FYNNEI.